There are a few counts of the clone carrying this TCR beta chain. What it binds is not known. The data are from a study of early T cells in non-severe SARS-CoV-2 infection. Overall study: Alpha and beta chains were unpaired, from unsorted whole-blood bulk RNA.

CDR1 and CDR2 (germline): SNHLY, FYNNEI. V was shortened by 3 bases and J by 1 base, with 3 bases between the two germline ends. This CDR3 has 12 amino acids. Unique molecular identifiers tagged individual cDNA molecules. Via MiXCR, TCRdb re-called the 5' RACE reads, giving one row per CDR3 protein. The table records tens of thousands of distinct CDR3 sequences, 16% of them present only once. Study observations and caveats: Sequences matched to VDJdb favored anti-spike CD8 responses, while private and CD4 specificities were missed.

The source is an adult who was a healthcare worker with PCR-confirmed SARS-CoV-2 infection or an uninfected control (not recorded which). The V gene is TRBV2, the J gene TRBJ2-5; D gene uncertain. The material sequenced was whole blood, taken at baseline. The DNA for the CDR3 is TGTGCCAGCAGTGACCGCCAAGAGACCCAGTACTTC. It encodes CASSDRQETQYF.